The sequence of this T cell receptor beta chain was determined in a study of T cell repertoires in cytomegalovirus infection. About the study: In public TCR beta signatures, there were indications of both CMV infection and matching HLA type.

Study observations and caveats: Cumulative frequency (of public TCR beta family members) identified carriers of CMV plus the relevant HLA. Ex vivo responses were dominated by HLA-C-restricted CMV-specific TCR beta clonotypes.

TCRdb fed the reads into MiXCR, producing one record per CDR3 protein. The sample records roughly 300,000 distinct CDR3 sequences, around a tenth being singletons. A note on this clonotype: Antigen specificity is unknown.

CDR1 LNHNV and CDR2 YYDKDF come from the germline V gene (reference sequence). This CDR3 has 14 residues. The V end was cut by 1 base, the J end by 3 bases, with 7 bases between. The gene calls are TRBV15 and TRBJ1-5; D is unclear. What was sequenced was PBMCs. The clonotype originates from a human donor in good health (CMV status not recorded). Some clones in this sample may be carry-over from other donors' samples. The CDR3 nucleotides read TGTGCCACCAGCAGAGTCATAGACAATCAGCCCCAGCATTTT. Protein: CATSRVIDNQPQHF.